Below, 5 T cell receptor beta chains from the same sample are listed, as sequenced in a study of shared clonotypes between healthy human individuals. TCRdb's table, derived via immunoSEQ multiplex PCR, lists solely in-frame clones and lacks some. The sample consists of around 200,000 clones, around 93% of them appearing once. The sequenced sample was naive CD4+ T cells sorted from blood. Subset specified: CD45RA+ positively selected. Every receptor here comes from a woman between 25 and 40 years old in good health.

This sequence joins TRBV2 and TRBJ1-5; perhaps TRBD1 as D (5 bases). CDR3 length: 17 residues. Looked up from germline, CDR1 is SNHLY and CDR2 is FYNNEI. V lost 5 bases and J 4 bases, leaving 21 bases between the germline ends. The CDR3 DNA follows: TGTGCCAGCAGTCCTCAATCGCCAGGGTCATTTAATCAGCCCCAGCATTTT. Translation gives CASSPQSPGSFNQPQHF.

This clone was detected only once. V and J are TRBV18 and TRBJ2-5, with 8 positions matching TRBD1. The V gene end was trimmed by 6 bases and the J gene end by 5 bases; junction bases not matched to a gene: 11. The germline gives CDR1 KGHSH, CDR2 LQKENI. There are 15 residues in the CDR3. Here the CDR3 reads CASSPPGRGQETQYF. The DNA for the CDR3 is TGTGCCAGCTCCCCCCCAGGCAGGGGGCAGGAGACCCAGTACTTC.

The V gene is TRBV7-2, the J gene TRBJ2-5; possibly TRBD2 for D (5 bases). The J call could be wrong; TRBJ2-7 is a better fit for the DNA end. CDR3 length: 13 residues. Germline-derived CDR1 and CDR2 are SGHTA and FQGNSA. DNA for the CDR3: TGTGCCAGCAGCTTAGCGGGAGAATACGAGCAGTACTTC. This codes for CASSLAGEYEQYF.

This clone was recorded only once. This chain links TRBV28 with TRBJ2-7; 8 bases are shared with TRBD2. The length of the CDR3 is 17 residues. In germline, CDR1 is MDHEN, CDR2 SYDVKM. The J segment lost 2 bases and the V segment lost 2 bases, leaving 11 bases of the junction unmatched. CDR3 residues: CASSLRPGRGTTYEQYF. The CDR3 DNA reads as TGTGCCAGCAGTTTACGCCCCGGGAGGGGGACAACCTACGAGCAGTACTTC.

This chain uses TRBV28 with TRBJ1-4, with TRBD1 identical over 10 bases. The V segment lost 5 bases and the J segment 5 bases; nucleotides outside the gene matches: 11. In germline, CDR1 is MDHEN, CDR2 SYDVKM. The CDR3 extends over 17 amino acids. CDR3 region: CASSPRVRGQGNEKLFF. In nucleotides, the CDR3 is TGTGCCAGCAGTCCGCGTGTTAGGGGACAGGGGAATGAAAAACTGTTTTTT.